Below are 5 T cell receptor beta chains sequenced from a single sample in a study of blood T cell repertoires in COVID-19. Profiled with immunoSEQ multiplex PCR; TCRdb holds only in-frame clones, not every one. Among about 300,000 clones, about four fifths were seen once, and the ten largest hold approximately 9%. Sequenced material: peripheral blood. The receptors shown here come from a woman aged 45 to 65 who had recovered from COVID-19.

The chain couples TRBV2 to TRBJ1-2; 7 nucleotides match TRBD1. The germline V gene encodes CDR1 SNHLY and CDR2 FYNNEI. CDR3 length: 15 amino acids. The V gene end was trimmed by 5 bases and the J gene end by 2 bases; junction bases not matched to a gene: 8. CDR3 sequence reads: CASSPTGQPNYGYTF. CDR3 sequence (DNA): TGTGCCAGCAGTCCGACGGGACAGCCAAACTATGGCTACACCTTC. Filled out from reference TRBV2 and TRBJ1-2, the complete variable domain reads EPEVTQTPSHQVTQMGQEVILRCVPISNHLYFYWYRQILGQKVEFLVSFYNNEISEKSEIFDDQFSVERPDGSNFTLKIRSTKLEDSAMYFCASSPTGQPNYGYTFGSGTRLTVV.

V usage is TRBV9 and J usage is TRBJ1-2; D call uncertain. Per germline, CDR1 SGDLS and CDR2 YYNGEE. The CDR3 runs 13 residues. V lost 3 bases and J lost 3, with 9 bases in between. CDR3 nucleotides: TGTGCCAGCAGCGAATCCGGGGACTATGGCTACACCTTC. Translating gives CASSESGDYGYTF. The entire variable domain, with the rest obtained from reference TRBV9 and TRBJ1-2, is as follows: DSGVTQTPKHLITATGQRVTLRCSPRSGDLSVYWYQQSLDQGLQFLIQYYNGEERAKGNILERFSAQQFPDLHSELNLSSLELGDSALYFCASSESGDYGYTFGSGTRLTVV.

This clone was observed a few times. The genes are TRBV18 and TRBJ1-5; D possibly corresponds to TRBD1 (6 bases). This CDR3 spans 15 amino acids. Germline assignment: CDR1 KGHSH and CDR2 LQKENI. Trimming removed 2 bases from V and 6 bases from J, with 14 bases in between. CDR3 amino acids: CASSPEGGRGQPQHF. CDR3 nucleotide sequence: TGTGCCAGCTCACCAGAAGGGGGACGGGGTCAGCCCCAGCATTTT.

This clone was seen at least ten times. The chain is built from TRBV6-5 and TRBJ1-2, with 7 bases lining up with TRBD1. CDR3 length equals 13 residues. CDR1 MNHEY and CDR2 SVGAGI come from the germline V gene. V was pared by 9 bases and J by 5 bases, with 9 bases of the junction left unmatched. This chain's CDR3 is CASTWDSAYGYTF. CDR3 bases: TGTGCCAGTACGTGGGACAGCGCATATGGCTACACCTTC.

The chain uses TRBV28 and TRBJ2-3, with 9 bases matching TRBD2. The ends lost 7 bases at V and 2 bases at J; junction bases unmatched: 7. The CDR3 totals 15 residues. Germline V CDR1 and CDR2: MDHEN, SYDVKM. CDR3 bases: TGTGCCAGCACTGCTGCGGGAGGGTTCACAGATACGCAGTATTTT. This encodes CASTAAGGFTDTQYF.